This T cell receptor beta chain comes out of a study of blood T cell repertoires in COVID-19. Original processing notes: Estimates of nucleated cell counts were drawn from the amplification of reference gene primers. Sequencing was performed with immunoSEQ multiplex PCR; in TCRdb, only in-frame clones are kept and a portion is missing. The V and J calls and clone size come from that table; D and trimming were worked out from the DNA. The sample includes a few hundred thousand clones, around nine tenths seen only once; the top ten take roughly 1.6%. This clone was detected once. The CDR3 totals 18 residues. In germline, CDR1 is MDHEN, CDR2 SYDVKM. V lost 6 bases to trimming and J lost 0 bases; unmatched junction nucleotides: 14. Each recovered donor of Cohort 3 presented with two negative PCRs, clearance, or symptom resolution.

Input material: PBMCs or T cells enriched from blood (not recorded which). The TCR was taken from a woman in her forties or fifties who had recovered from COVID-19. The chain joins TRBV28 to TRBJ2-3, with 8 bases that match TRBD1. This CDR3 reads CASSQDRVGLSSTDTQYF. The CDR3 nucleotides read TGTGCCAGCAGCCAGGACAGGGTTGGACTATCTAGCACAGATACGCAGTATTTT.